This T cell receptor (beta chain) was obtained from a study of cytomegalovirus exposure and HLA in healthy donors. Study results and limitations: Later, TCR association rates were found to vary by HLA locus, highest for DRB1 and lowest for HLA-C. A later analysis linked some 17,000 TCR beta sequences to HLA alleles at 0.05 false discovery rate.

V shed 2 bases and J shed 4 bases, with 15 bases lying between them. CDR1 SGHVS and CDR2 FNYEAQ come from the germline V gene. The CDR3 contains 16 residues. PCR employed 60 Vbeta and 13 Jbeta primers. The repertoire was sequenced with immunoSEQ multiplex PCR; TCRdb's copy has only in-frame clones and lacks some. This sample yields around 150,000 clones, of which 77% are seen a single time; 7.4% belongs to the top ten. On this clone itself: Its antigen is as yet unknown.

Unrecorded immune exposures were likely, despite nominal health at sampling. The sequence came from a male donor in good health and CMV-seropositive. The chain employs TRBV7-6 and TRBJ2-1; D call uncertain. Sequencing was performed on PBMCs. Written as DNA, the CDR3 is TGTGCCAGCAGCTTACGATACCCGACTGAGTACAATGAGCAGTTCTTC. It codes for CASSLRYPTEYNEQFF. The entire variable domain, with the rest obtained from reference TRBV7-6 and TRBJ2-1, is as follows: GAGVSQSPRYKVTKRGQDVALRCDPISGHVSLYWYRQALGQGPEFLTYFNYEAQQDKSGLPNDRFSAERPEGSISTLTIQRTEQRDSAMYRCASSLRYPTEYNEQFFGPGTRLTVL.